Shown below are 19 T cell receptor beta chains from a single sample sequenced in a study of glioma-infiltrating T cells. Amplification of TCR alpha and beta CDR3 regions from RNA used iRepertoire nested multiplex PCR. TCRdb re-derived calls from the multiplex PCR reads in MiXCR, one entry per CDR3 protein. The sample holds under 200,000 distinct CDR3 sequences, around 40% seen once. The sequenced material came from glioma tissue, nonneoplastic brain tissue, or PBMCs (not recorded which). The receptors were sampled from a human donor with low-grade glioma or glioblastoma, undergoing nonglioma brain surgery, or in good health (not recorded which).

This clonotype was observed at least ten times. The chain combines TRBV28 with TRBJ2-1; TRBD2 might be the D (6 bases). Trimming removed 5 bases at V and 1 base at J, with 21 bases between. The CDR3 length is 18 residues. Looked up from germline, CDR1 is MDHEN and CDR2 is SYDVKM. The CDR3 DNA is TGTGCCAGCAGTCCGGGACTTACTAAATCCCGTTCCTACAATGAGCAGTTCTTC. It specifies CASSPGLTKSRSYNEQFF.

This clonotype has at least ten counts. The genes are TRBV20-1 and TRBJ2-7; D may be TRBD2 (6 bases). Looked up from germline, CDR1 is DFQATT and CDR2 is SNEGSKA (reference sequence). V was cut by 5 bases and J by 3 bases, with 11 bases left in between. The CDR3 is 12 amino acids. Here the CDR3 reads CSARRDFYEQYF. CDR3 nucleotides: TGCAGTGCTCGACGGGACTTCTACGAGCAGTACTTC.

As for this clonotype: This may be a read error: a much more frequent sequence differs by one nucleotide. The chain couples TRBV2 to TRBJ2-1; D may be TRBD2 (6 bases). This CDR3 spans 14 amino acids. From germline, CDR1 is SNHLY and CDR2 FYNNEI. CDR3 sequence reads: CDSSEVSGLNEQFF. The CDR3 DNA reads TGTGACAGCAGTGAAGTTAGCGGCCTCAATGAGCAGTTCTTC.

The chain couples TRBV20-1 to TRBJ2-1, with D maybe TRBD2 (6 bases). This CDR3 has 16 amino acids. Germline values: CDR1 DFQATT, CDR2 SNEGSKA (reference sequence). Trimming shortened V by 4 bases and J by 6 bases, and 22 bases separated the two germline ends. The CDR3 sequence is CSANRDSTMFGNEQFF. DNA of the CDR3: TGCAGTGCTAACCGGGACTCCACAATGTTTGGCAATGAGCAGTTCTTC.

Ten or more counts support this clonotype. The CDR3 loop reads CASRGMAPNEKLFF. In DNA, the CDR3 is TGTGCCAGCAGGGGGATGGCACCTAATGAAAAACTGTTTTTT. The V gene is TRBV2, the J gene TRBJ1-4; D not resolved. The CDR3 length is 14 residues. Trimming pared 6 bases from V and 3 bases from J, leaving 11 bases between. Germline V gives CDR1 SNHLY, CDR2 FYNNEI.

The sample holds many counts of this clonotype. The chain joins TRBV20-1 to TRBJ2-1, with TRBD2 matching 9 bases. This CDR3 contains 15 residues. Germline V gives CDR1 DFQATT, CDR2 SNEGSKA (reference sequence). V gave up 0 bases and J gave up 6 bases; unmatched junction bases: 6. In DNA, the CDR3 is TGCAGTGCTAGAGATAAGACTAGCGGAAGCAATGAGCAGTTCTTC. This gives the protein CSARDKTSGSNEQFF.

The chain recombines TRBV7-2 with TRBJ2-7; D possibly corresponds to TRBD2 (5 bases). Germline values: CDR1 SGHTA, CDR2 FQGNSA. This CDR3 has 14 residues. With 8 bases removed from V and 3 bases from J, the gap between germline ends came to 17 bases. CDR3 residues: CASSRRPSYYEQYF. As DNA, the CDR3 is TGTGCCAGCTCCCGTCGGCCTAGCTACTACGAGCAGTACTTC.

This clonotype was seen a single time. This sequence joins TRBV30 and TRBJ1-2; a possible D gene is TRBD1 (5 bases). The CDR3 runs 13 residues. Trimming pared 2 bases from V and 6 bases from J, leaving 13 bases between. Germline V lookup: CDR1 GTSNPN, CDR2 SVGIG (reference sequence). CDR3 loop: CAWSLNGGDGYTF. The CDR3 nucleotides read TGTGCCTGGAGTCTTAATGGGGGAGATGGCTACACCTTC. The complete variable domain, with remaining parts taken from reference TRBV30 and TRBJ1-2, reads SQTIHQWPATLVQPVGSPLSLECTVEGTSNPNLYWYRQAAGRGLQLLFYSVGIGQISSEVPQNLSASRPQDRQFILSSKKLLLSDSGFYLCAWSLNGGDGYTFGSGTRLTVV.

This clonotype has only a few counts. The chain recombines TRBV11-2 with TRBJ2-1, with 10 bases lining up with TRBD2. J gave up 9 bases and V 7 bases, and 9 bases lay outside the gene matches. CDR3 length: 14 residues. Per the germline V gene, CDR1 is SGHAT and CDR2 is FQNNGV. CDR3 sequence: CASTMGLAGVEQFF. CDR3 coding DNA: TGTGCCAGCACCATGGGGCTAGCGGGAGTTGAGCAGTTCTTC.

This chain's CDR3 is CARRQTGGEQYF. DNA for the CDR3: TGCGCCAGAAGACAGACAGGGGGCGAGCAGTACTTC. V and J are TRBV4-1 and TRBJ2-7; 9 positions match TRBD1. The CDR3 runs 12 residues. Germline CDR1 is MGHRA and CDR2 is YSYEKL. V lost 9 bases and J lost 6; bases outside the gene matches: 6.

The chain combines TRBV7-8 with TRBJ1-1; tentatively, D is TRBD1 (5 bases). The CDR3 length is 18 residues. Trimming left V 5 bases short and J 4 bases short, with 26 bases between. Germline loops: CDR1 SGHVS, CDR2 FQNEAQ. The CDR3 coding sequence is TGTGCCAGCAGCCATACCCTCAGGGATGGTACTATCGGCACTGAAGCTTTCTTT. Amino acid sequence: CASSHTLRDGTIGTEAFF.

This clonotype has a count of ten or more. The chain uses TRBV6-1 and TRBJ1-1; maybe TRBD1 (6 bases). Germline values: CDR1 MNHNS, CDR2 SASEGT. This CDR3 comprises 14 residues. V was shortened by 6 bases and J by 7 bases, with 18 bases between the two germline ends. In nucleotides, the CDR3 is TGTGCCAGCAGCTTTCGGGGGCTGGTGGGTGAAGCTTTCTTT. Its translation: CASSFRGLVGEAFF.

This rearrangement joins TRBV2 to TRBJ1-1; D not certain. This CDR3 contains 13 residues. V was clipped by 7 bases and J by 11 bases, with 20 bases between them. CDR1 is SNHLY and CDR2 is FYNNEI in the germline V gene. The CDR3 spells CASTTFMGQAAFF. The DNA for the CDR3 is TGTGCCAGCACCACTTTCATGGGTCAGGCGGCTTTCTTT.

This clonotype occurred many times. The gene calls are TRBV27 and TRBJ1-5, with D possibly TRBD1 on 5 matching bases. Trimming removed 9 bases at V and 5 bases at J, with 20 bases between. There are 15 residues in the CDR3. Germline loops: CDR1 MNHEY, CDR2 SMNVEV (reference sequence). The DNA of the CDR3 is TGTGCCAGTGATTACTGGACATCAAATCATCAGCCCCAGCATTTT. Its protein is CASDYWTSNHQPQHF.

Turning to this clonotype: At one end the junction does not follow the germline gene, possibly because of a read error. CDR3 region: CAGSLQGTAANVLTF. The CDR3 region has the DNA TGTGCCGGCAGTTTACAGGGAACCGCGGCCAACGTCCTGACTTTC. The V and J genes are TRBV27 and TRBJ2-6; possibly TRBD1 for D (6 bases). The CDR3 has 15 amino acids. Germline V lookup: CDR1 MNHEY, CDR2 SMNVEV (reference sequence).

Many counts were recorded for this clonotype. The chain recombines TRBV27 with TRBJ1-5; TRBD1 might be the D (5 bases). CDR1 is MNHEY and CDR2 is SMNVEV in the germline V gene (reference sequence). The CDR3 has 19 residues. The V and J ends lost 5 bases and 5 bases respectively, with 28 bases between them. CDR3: CASSPRGKWVRTHYQPQHF. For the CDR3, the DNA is TGTGCCAGCAGTCCCCGGGGCAAATGGGTACGGACCCACTATCAGCCCCAGCATTTT.

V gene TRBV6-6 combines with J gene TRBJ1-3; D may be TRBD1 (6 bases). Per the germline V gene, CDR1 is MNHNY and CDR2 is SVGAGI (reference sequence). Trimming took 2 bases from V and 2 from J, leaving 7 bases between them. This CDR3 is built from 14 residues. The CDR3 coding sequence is TGTGCCAGCAGTTACAAGGGGGCTGGAAACACCATATATTTT. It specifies CASSYKGAGNTIYF.

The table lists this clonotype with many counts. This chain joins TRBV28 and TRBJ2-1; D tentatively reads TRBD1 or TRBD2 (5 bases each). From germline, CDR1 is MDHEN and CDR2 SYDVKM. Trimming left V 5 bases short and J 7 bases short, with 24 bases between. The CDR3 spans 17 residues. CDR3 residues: CASSPKPFGTRRNEQFF. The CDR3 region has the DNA TGTGCCAGCAGTCCTAAACCGTTCGGGACCCGTCGGAATGAGCAGTTCTTC.

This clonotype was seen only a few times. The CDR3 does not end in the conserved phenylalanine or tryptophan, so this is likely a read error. CDR3 nucleotide sequence: TGTGCCAGCAGCTTAGTTCGGGGTGGTGAAGCTTTCCTT. It yields the protein CASSLVRGGEAFL. V usage is TRBV7-2 and J usage is TRBJ1-1; D call uncertain. Germline CDR1 reads SGHTA; CDR2 reads FQGNSA. V was shortened by 1 base and J by 7 bases, with 10 bases between the two germline ends. The CDR3 totals 13 residues.